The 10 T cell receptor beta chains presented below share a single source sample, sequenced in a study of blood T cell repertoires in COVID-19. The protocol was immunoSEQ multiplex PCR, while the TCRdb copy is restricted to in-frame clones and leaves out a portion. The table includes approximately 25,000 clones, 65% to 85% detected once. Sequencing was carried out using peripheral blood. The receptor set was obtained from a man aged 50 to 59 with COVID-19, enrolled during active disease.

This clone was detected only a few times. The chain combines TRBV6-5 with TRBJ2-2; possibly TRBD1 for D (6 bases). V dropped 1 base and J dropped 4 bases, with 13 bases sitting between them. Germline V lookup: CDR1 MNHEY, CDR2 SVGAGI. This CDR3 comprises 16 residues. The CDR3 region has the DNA TGTGCCAGCAGTTACTGGGCAGGGGTTACCACCGGGGAGCTGTTTTTT. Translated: CASSYWAGVTTGELFF.

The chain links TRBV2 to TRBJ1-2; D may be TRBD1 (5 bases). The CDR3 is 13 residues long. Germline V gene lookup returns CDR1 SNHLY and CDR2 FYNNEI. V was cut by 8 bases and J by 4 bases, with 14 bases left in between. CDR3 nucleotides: TGTGCCAGCTACGGCGGGGGGGGCTATGGCTACACCTTC. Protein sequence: CASYGGGGYGYTF.

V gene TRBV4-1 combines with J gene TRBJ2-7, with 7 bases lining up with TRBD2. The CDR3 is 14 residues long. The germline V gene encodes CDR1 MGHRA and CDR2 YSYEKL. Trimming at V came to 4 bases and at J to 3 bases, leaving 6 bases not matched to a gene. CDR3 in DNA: TGCGCCAGCAGCCGCGCCGGACTAGGCTACGAGCAGTACTTC. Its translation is CASSRAGLGYEQYF.

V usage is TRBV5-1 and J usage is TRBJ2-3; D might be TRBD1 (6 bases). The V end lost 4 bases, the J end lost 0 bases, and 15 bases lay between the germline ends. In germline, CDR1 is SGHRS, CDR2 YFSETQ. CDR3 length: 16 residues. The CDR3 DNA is TGCGCCAGCAGCCTCCACAGGGCTTCTAGCACAGATACGCAGTATTTT. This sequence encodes CASSLHRASSTDTQYF.

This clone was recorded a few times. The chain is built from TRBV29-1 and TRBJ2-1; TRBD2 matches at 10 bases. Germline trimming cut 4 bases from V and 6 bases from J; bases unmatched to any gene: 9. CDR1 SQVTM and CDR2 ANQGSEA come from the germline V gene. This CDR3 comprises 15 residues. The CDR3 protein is CSVGGGTSVINEQFF. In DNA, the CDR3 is TGCAGCGTTGGGGGGGGGACTAGCGTTATCAATGAGCAGTTCTTC.

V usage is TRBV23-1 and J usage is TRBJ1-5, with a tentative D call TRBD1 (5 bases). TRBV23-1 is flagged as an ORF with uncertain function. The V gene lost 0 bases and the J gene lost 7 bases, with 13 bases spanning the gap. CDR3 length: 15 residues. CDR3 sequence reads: CASSQSGGGRQPQHF. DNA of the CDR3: TGCGCCAGCAGTCAATCGGGGGGGGGACGCCAGCCCCAGCATTTT.

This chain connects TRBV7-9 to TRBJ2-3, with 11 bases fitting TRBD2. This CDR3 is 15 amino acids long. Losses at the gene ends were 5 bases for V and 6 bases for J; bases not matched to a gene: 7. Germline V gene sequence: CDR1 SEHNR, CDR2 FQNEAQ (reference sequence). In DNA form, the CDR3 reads TGTGCCAGCAGCCGTTTAGCGGGAGGGCACGATACGCAGTATTTT. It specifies CASSRLAGGHDTQYF. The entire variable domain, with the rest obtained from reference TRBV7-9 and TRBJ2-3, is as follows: DTGVSQNPRHKITKRGQNVTFRCDPISEHNRLYWYRQTLGQGPEFLTYFQNEAQLEKSRLLSDRFSAERPKGSFSTLEIQRTEQGDSAMYLCASSRLAGGHDTQYFGPGTRLTVL.

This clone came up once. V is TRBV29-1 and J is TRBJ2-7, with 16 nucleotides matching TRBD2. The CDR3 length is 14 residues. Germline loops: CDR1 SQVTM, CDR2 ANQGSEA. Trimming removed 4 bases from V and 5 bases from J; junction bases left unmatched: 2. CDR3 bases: TGCAGCGTTGGGGGACTAGCGGGAGGGCACGAGCAGTACTTC. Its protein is CSVGGLAGGHEQYF.

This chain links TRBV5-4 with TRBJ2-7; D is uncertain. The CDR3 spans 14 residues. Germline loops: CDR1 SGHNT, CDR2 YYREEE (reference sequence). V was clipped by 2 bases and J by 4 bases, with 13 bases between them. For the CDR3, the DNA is TGTGCCAGCAGCTTCGACAACGGCGTTTACGAGCAGTACTTC. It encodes CASSFDNGVYEQYF.

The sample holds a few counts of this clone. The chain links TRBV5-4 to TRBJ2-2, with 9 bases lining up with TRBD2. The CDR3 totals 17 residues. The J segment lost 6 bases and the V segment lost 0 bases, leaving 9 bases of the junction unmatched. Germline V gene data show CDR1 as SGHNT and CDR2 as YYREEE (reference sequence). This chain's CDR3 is CASSLDGGRALPGELFF. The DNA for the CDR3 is TGTGCCAGCAGCTTGGATGGCGGGAGGGCCCTTCCCGGGGAGCTGTTTTTT. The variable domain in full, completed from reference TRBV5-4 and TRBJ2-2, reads ETGVTQSPTHLIKTRGQQVTLRCSSQSGHNTVSWYQQALGQGPQFIFQYYREEENGRGNFPPRFSGLQFPNYSSELNVNALELDDSALYLCASSLDGGRALPGELFFGEGSRLTVL.